The following is a T cell receptor (beta chain) sequence with its context. As yet, its antigen is unknown. This sample stems from a study of shared clonotypes between healthy human individuals. For the study at large: Three plates were used per donor for CD4 naive, three for CD4 memory, two for CD8 naive and one for CD8 memory. Study-level findings and limits: In general, naive subsets displayed greater estimated richness than memory subsets did.

Sequencing used immunoSEQ multiplex PCR; TCRdb keeps in-frame clones, though not all of them. Of about 2.3 million clones in the sample, roughly 92% are singletons; the top ten hold about 0.41%. The germline gives CDR1 MNHNS, CDR2 SASEGT. This CDR3 is built from 13 residues. V was pared by 6 bases and J by 6 bases, with 13 bases between. The clonotype was recovered from a man aged 18 to 35 in good health. Some clones in this sample may be carry-over from other donors' samples. V and J are TRBV6-1 and TRBJ2-3; tentative D call: TRBD2 (6 bases). What was sequenced was naive CD4+ T cells from PBMCs. The subset is: CD45RA+ positively selected. Here the CDR3 reads CASSRDLRDTQYF. The CDR3 DNA is TGTGCCAGCAGCCGGGACTTACGGGATACGCAGTATTTT.